The rows below give T cell receptor beta chains drawn from one sample of a study of identical twins. MiXCR was run by TCRdb on the 5' RACE reads, yielding one entry per CDR3 protein. The sample lists about 430,000 distinct CDR3 sequences; roughly 18% were seen once. The specimen sequenced was naive T cells sorted from blood. These receptors were collected from a man between 45 and 60 years old in good health. Both conserved end residues are part of each CDR3. Fields, in order: V gene, D gene, clone size, J gene, CDR3 protein, CDR3 DNA. D genes are given only for firm matches. Only part of the rows carry a size: once, few, many, or a class if the clone is expanded.

V gene: TRBV24-1; D gene: -; clone size: many; J gene: TRBJ2-1; CDR3 protein: CATSPSPRVQFF; CDR3 DNA: TGTGCCACCAGCCCTAGCCCGCGCGTGCAGTTCTTC
V gene: TRBV6-1; D gene: -; clone size: many; J gene: TRBJ1-5; CDR3 protein: CASSPWVGQPQHF; CDR3 DNA: TGTGCCAGCAGTCCCTGGGTAGGTCAGCCCCAGCATTTT
V gene: TRBV6-2/TRBV6-3; D gene: TRBD2; clone size: many; J gene: TRBJ2-1; CDR3 protein: CASKLAGAYNEQFF; CDR3 DNA: TGTGCCAGCAAACTAGCGGGGGCCTACAATGAGCAGTTCTTC
V gene: TRBV7-2; D gene: -; clone size: many; J gene: TRBJ1-6; CDR3 protein: CASTLSAVNSPLHF; CDR3 DNA: TGTGCCAGCACCCTCTCGGCAGTTAATTCACCCCTCCACTTT
V gene: TRBV27; D gene: TRBD1; clone size: many; J gene: TRBJ1-5; CDR3 protein: CASSLGTGVSPQHF; CDR3 DNA: TGTGCCAGCAGTCTCGGGACAGGGGTGAGCCCCCAGCATTTT
V gene: TRBV18; D gene: TRBD1; clone size: few; J gene: TRBJ1-1; CDR3 protein: CASSRTTGGTTEAFF; CDR3 DNA: TGTGCCAGCTCACGAACGACAGGGGGCACAACTGAAGCTTTCTTT
V gene: TRBV12-3/TRBV12-4; D gene: TRBD2; clone size: many; J gene: TRBJ2-1; CDR3 protein: CASSPRTSGYNEQFF; CDR3 DNA: TGTGCCAGCAGCCCCCGGACTAGCGGATACAATGAGCAGTTCTTC
V gene: TRBV20-1; D gene: -; clone size: few; J gene: TRBJ1-3; CDR3 protein: CSARAGAFSGNTIYF; CDR3 DNA: TGCAGTGCTAGGGCCGGCGCCTTCTCTGGAAACACCATATATTTT
V gene: TRBV10-3; D gene: TRBD2; clone size: few; J gene: TRBJ2-3; CDR3 protein: CAISVAGASTDTQYF; CDR3 DNA: TGTGCCATCAGCGTAGCGGGGGCAAGCACAGATACGCAGTATTTT
V gene: TRBV6-2/TRBV6-3; D gene: -; clone size: -; J gene: TRBJ2-5; CDR3 protein: CAGRDPGRETQYF; CDR3 DNA: TGTGCCGGAAGGGATCCGGGGCGAGAGACCCAGTACTTC
V gene: TRBV6-4; D gene: -; clone size: -; J gene: TRBJ1-6; CDR3 protein: CASSVLAGNSPLHF; CDR3 DNA: TGTGCCAGCAGTGTGCTAGCCGGTAATTCACCCCTCCACTTT
V gene: TRBV5-1; D gene: -; clone size: many; J gene: TRBJ2-7; CDR3 protein: CASSPTLGAGSYEQYF; CDR3 DNA: TGCGCCAGCAGCCCTACCCTAGGGGCTGGCTCCTACGAGCAGTACTTC
V gene: TRBV27; D gene: -; clone size: -; J gene: TRBJ2-3; CDR3 protein: CASRGFILTDTQYF; CDR3 DNA: TGTGCCAGTCGGGGGTTCATTCTCACAGATACGCAGTATTTT
V gene: TRBV7-2; D gene: TRBD2; clone size: many; J gene: TRBJ2-1; CDR3 protein: CASSRTSGGAQEQFF; CDR3 DNA: TGTGCCAGCAGCAGGACTAGCGGGGGGGCGCAGGAGCAGTTCTTC
V gene: TRBV20-1; D gene: -; clone size: -; J gene: TRBJ2-5; CDR3 protein: CSARTLRDNQETQYF; CDR3 DNA: TGCAGTGCTAGAACCCTCCGGGACAACCAAGAGACCCAGTACTTC
V gene: TRBV6-2/TRBV6-3; D gene: TRBD1; clone size: -; J gene: TRBJ2-2; CDR3 protein: CASRGTGTGELFF; CDR3 DNA: TGTGCCAGCCGAGGGACAGGGACCGGGGAGCTGTTTTTT
V gene: TRBV7-9; D gene: TRBD1; clone size: few; J gene: TRBJ2-1; CDR3 protein: CASSSEDRLNEQFF; CDR3 DNA: TGTGCCAGCAGTTCCGAGGACAGGCTCAATGAGCAGTTCTTC